Listed here are 6 T cell receptor beta chains from one sample, sequenced in a study of shared clonotypes between healthy human individuals. Assay used: immunoSEQ multiplex PCR; TCRdb lists only in-frame clones, some missing. There are a few million clones in the sample; 90% to 97% occur only once, and about 0.13% lies in the top ten. The sample taken for sequencing was naive CD4+ T cells sorted from blood. The subset here: CD45RA+ positively selected. All receptors come from a man between 18 and 35 years old in good health.

The V and J genes are TRBV19 and TRBJ1-2; tentatively, D is TRBD1 (5 bases). This CDR3 has 14 residues. CDR1 is LNHDA and CDR2 is SQIVND in the germline V gene (reference sequence). The CDR3 DNA reads as TGTGGAGAGGGGAGGGGAGAGGGTTGGTATGGCTACACCTTC. Translation gives CGEGRGEGWYGYTF.

V and J are TRBV18 and TRBJ2-7; 7 bases agree with TRBD1. Germline-derived CDR1 and CDR2 are KGHSH and LQKENI. After removal of 6 bases from V and 6 bases from J, the junction contained 11 bases not matched to a gene. The CDR3 is 14 residues long. The CDR3 nucleotides read TGTGCCAGCTCCAAGGGGGCTGGGACCGGCGAGCAGTACTTC. Its translation: CASSKGAGTGEQYF.

This chain uses TRBV6-1 with TRBJ2-7; 9 nucleotides align to TRBD1. CDR1 and CDR2 (germline): MNHNS, SASEGT. CDR3 length equals 17 residues. Trimming removed 4 bases from V and 2 bases from J; junction bases left unmatched: 12. The CDR3 loop reads CASSVYPGTGSTYEQYF. DNA for the CDR3: TGTGCCAGCAGTGTGTACCCCGGGACAGGGTCCACCTACGAGCAGTACTTC.

The chain has TRBV7-2 and TRBJ1-2; TRBD1 aligns across 8 bases. J gave up 7 bases and V 0 bases, and 7 bases lay outside the gene matches. The CDR3 extends over 15 amino acids. Germline lookup yields CDR1 SGHTA and CDR2 FQGNSA. The CDR3 sequence is CASSLAGQGAFGYTF. The DNA for the CDR3 is TGTGCCAGCAGCTTAGCGGGGCAGGGGGCGTTTGGCTACACCTTC.

J is TRBJ1-2 and V is TRBV6-6; D uncertain. Between the trimmed V and J ends, which lost 2 bases and 3 bases, there was a span of 16 bases. Germline V gene lookup returns CDR1 MNHNY and CDR2 SVGAGI (reference sequence). The CDR3 has 16 amino acids. The CDR3 nucleotides are TGTGCCAGCAGTTACAATGTACAGCCCGGCCACTATGGCTACACCTTC. Translated, it gives CASSYNVQPGHYGYTF.

The CDR3 nucleotides are TGCAGTGCTAGAGATATGTACGAGCAGTACTTC. Amino acids: CSARDMYEQYF. The V gene is TRBV20-1, the J gene TRBJ2-7; no reliable D call. CDR3 length: 11 residues. The V and J ends lost 0 bases and 4 bases respectively, with 4 bases between them. Germline CDR1 and CDR2: DFQATT and SNEGSKA (reference sequence).